This paragraph covers one T cell receptor (beta chain) sequence. Antigen unknown. This CDR3 is 17 amino acids long. Germline V CDR1 and CDR2: SGHTA, FQGNSA. Germline trimming cut 9 bases from V and 4 bases from J; bases unmatched to any gene: 18. The data were obtained in a study of identical twins. Study-wide points: Fewer insertions characterized abundant cord blood beta clonotypes, whereas memory repertoires showed none. Modeled out-of-frame TCR alpha sharing in monozygotic twins fell below observed levels.

Carrying unique molecular identifiers, the cDNA also gained a universal primer site through template switching. TCRdb processed the 5' RACE reads anew with MiXCR; each CDR3 protein has one entry. The sample lists fewer than 450,000 distinct CDR3 sequences, approximately 8.7% occurring once. This receptor was obtained from a woman between 45 and 60 years old in good health. Material: naive T cells sorted from blood. The chain links TRBV7-2 to TRBJ2-1; TRBD2 agrees at 7 bases. Written as DNA, the CDR3 is TGTGCCAGTAGCCCACCGGTCAGCGGGAAGGGGTACAATGAGCAGTTCTTC. It translates to CASSPPVSGKGYNEQFF.